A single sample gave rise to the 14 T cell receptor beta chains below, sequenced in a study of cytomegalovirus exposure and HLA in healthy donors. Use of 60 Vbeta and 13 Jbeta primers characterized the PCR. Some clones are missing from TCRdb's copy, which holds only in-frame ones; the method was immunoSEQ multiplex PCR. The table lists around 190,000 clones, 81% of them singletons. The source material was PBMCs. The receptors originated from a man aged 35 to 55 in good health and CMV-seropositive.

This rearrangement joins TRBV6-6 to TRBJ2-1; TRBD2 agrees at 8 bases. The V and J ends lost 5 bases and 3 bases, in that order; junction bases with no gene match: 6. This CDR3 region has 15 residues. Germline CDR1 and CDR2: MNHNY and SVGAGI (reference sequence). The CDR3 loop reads CASSRTGGVYNEQFF. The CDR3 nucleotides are TGTGCCAGCAGTCGTACGGGGGGGGTCTACAATGAGCAGTTCTTC.

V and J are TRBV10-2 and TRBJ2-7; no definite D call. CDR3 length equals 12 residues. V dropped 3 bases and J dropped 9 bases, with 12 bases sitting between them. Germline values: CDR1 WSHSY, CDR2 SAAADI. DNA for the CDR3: TGCGCCAGCAGTGAAGAGGCCCCGACGCAGTACTTC. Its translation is CASSEEAPTQYF.

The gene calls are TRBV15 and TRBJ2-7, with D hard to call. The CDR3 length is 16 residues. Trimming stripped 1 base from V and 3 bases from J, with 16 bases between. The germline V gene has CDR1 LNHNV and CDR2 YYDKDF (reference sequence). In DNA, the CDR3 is TGTGCCACCAGCAGAGCCTCCCACCTAGGAGACTACGAGCAGTACTTC. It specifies CATSRASHLGDYEQYF.

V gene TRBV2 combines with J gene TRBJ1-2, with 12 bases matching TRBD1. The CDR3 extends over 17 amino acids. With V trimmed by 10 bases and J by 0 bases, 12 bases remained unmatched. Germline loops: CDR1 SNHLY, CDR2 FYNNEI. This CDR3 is CANFPRGQGATNYGYTF. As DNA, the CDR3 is TGTGCCAACTTCCCCCGGGGACAGGGGGCGACTAACTATGGCTACACCTTC.

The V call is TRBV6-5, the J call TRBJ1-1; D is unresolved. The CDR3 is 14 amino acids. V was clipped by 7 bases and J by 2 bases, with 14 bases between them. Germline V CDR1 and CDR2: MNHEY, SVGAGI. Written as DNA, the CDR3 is TGTGCCAGCAACCAGGCGGGAGCAAACACTGAAGCTTTCTTT. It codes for CASNQAGANTEAFF.

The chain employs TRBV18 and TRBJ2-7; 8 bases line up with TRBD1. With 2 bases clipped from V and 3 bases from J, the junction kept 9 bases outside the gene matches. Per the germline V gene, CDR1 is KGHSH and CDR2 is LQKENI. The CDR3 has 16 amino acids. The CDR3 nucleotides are TGTGCCAGCTCACCAGCTTCCGGGGACAGGTTCTACGAGCAGTACTTC. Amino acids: CASSPASGDRFYEQYF.

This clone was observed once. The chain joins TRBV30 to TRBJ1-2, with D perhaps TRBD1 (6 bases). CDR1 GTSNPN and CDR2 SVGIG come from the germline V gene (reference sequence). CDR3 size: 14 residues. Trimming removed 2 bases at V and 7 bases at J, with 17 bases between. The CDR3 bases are TGTGCCTGGAGTTACCCATTGGGGGCCGGTGGCTACACCTTC. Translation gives CAWSYPLGAGGYTF.

The CDR3 protein is CASSFSLTRTSETYEQYF. As DNA, the CDR3 is TGTGCCAGCAGTTTTTCTCTAACTAGGACTAGCGAGACCTACGAGCAGTACTTC. The chain has TRBV27 and TRBJ2-7, with 9 nucleotides matching TRBD2. V lost 3 bases, J lost 2 bases, and 14 bases stayed unmatched. The CDR3 has 18 amino acids. Germline CDR1 and CDR2: MNHEY and SMNVEV (reference sequence).

The CDR3 DNA follows: TGTGCCAGCAGCTTCTGGCTAGCGGGAGGGGACTACAATGAGCAGTTCTTC. The encoded protein is CASSFWLAGGDYNEQFF. The V call is TRBV5-8, the J call TRBJ2-1, with TRBD2 matching over 12 bases. Germline values: CDR1 SGHTS, CDR2 YDEGEE. J gave up 3 bases and V 2 bases, and 6 bases lay outside the gene matches. CDR3 length: 17 amino acids. The full variable domain, in which reference TRBV5-8 and TRBJ2-1 provide the parts outside the CDR3, is EAGVTQSPTHLIKTRGQQATLRCSPISGHTSVYWYQQALGLGLQFLLWYDEGEERNRGNFPPRFSGRQFPNYSSELNVNALELEDSALYLCASSFWLAGGDYNEQFFGPGTRLTVL.

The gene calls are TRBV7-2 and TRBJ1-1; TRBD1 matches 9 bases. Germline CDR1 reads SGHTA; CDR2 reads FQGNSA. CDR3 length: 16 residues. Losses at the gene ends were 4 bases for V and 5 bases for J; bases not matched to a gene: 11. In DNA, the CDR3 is TGTGCCAGCAGCTCGCAGCTGACAGGGGGAGGTACTGAAGCTTTCTTT. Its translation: CASSSQLTGGGTEAFF.

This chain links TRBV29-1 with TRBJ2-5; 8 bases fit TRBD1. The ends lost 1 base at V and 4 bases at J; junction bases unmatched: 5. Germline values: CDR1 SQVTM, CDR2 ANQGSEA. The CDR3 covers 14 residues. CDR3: CSVEGGQGAETQYF. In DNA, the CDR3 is TGCAGCGTTGAAGGCGGGCAGGGGGCAGAGACCCAGTACTTC.

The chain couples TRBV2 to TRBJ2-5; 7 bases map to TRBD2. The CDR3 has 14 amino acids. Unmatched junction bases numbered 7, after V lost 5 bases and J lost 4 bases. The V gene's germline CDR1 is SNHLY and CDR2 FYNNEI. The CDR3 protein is CASSPTLAAETQYF. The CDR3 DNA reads TGTGCCAGCAGTCCTACCCTAGCGGCAGAGACCCAGTACTTC.

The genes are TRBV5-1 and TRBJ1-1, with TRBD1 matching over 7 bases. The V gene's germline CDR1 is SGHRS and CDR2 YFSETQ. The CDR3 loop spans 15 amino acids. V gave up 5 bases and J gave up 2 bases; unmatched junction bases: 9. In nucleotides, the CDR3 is TGCGCCAGCAGGGGGCAGGGGGAAGTAAACACTGAAGCTTTCTTT. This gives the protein CASRGQGEVNTEAFF.

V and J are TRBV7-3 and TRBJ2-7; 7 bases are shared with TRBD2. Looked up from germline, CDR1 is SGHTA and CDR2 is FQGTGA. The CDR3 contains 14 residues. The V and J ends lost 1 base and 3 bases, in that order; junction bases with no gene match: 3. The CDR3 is CASSLSSGYYEQYF. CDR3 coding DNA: TGTGCCAGCAGCTTAAGTAGCGGGTACTACGAGCAGTACTTC.